This T cell receptor beta chain was identified in a study of blood T cell repertoires in COVID-19. Across the whole study: COVID-19 samples collected from the United States, Italy and Spain covered acute and convalescent phases. PBMCs, B-cell-depleted T cells, or T cells provided the cDNA or gDNA that made up the material.

As processed by the authors: Amplified reference gene primers provided the basis for estimating nucleated cell counts. Only in-frame clones appear in the TCRdb table, and some are missing; sequencing was by immunoSEQ multiplex PCR. Clonal size and the V and J genes are those of that table, whereas D and trimming came from the DNA. This table holds under 75,000 clones, 80% to 95% found once. The CDR3 is 15 amino acids. Trimming at V came to 8 bases and at J to 0 bases, leaving 5 bases not matched to a gene. The germline gives CDR1 ENHRY, CDR2 SYGVKD. The chain has TRBV10-3 and TRBJ2-2, with TRBD2 identical over 8 bases. This TCR came from a man in his fifties or sixties with active COVID-19. The source material was peripheral blood. CDR3 bases: TGTGCCATCGGGGCTAGCGGGTCGAACACCGGGGAGCTGTTTTTT. Encoded protein: CAIGASGSNTGELFF.